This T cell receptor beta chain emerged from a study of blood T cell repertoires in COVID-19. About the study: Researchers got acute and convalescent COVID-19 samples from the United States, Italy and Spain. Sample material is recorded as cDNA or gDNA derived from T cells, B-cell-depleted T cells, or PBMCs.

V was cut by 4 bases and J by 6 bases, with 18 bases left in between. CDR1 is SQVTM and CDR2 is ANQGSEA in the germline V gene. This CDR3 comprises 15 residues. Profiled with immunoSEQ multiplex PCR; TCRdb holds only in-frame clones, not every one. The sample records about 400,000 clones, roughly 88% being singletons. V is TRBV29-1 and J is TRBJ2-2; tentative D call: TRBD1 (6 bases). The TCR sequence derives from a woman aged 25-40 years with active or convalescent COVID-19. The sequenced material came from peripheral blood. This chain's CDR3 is CSVGSDRNRPGELFF. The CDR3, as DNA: TGCAGCGTTGGTTCGGACAGAAATAGGCCCGGGGAGCTGTTTTTT.